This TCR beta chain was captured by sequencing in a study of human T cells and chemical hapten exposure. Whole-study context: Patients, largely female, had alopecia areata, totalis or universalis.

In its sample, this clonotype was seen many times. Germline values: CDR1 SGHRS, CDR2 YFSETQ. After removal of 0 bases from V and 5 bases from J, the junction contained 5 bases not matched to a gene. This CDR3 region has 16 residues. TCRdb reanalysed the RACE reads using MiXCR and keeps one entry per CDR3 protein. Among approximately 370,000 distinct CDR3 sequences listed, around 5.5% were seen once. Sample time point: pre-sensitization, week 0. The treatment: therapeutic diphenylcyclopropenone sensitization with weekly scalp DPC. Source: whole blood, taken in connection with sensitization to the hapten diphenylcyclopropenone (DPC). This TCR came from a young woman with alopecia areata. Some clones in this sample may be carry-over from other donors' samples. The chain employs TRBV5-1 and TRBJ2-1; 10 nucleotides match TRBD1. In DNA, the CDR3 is TGCGCCAGCAGCTTGGGGACAGGGGGTCTAAACAATGAGCAGTTCTTC. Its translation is CASSLGTGGLNNEQFF.